This T cell receptor (beta chain) came from a study of vaccination and CD4 T cells after COVID-19. Study-level information: Recovered patients in the cohort numbered six men and four women, two of them Hispanic. Stimulation of the cells used overlapping spike peptide pools from SARS-CoV-2 and from the common cold coronaviruses HCoV-NL63, HCoV-OC43 and HCoV-229E. The study, taken as a whole, reports: Early timepoints after natural infection were not analyzed in these convalescent patients.

J lost 3 bases, V lost 3 bases, and 5 bases had no gene match. This CDR3 is 14 amino acids long. The germline CDR1 and CDR2 sequences are DFQATT and SNEGSKA (reference sequence). This clonotype was seen a few times. The antigen is undetermined. Sequence data for DNA of cultured CD4+ T cells were generated by the Oncomine TCR Beta short-read assay. TCRdb re-analysed the PCR reads in MiXCR, keeping a single row per CDR3 protein. The data show 7,500 or so distinct CDR3 sequences, 60% to 80% seen once. Treatment noted: roughly 11-day PBMC culture with coronavirus spike peptide pools or control peptides (ViraFEST assay). Recorded positive PCR dates fall between March and December 2020, preceding US Alpha, Beta and Delta variants.

The sequence derives from a human donor with COVID-19. The chain combines TRBV20-1 with TRBJ1-2, with TRBD1 matching 9 bases. The sample consisted of cultured CD4+ T cells from blood, taken after SARS-CoV-2 vaccination. The CDR3 here is CSARTGQGYYGYTF. CDR3 coding DNA: TGCAGTGCTAGGACGGGACAGGGCTACTATGGCTACACCTTC.